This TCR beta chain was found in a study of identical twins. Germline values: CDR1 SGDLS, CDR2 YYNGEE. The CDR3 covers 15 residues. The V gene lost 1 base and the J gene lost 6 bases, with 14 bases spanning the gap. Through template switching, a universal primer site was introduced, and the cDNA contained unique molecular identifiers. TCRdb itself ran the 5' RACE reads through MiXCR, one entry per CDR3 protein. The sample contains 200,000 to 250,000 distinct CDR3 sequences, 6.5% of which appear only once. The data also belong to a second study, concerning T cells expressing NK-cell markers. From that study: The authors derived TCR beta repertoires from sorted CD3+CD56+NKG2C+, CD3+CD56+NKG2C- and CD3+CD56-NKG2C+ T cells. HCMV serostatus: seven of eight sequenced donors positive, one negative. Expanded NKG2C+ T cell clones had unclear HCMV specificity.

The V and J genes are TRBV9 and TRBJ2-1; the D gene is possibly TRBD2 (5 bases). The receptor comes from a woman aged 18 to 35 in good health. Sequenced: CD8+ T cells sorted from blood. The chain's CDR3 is CASSVSGGQGNEQFF. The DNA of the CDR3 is TGTGCCAGCAGCGTAAGTGGAGGCCAAGGCAATGAGCAGTTCTTC.